What follows are 15 T cell receptor beta chains derived from one specimen sequenced in a study of CXCR3-negative and CXCR3-positive naive CD8 T cells. Preparation of TRB cDNA libraries relied on 5' RACE carrying UMI labels. TCRdb reanalyzed the 5' RACE reads, giving one entry per CDR3 protein sequence and no DNA. The sample totals around 8,000 distinct CDR3 sequences. The sequenced material came from naive CXCR3- CD8+ T cells from blood. Subset given: CD45RO-CCR7+CD27+CD95- naive CD8+ T cells lacking CXCR3 (TNR3-). These receptors were obtained from a human donor in good health. Some clones in this sample may be carry-over from other donors' samples.

The gene calls are TRBV6-5 and TRBJ2-5; TCRdb returns TRBD2, unconfirmable since there is no DNA. The germline V gene encodes CDR1 MNHEY and CDR2 SVGAGI. CDR3 length equals 15 residues. Here the CDR3 reads CASSYSGGIQETQYF.

This chain links TRBV5-5 with TRBJ1-5. CDR1 and CDR2 (germline): SGHKS, YYEKEE (reference sequence). The CDR3 contains 15 residues. The chain's CDR3 is CASSPSGASNQPQHF.

The rearrangement joins TRBV29-1 to TRBJ1-4; TCRdb designates TRBD1, a call that cannot be tested without DNA. The CDR3 runs to 17 residues. The V gene's germline CDR1 is SQVTM and CDR2 ANQGSEA. The CDR3 loop reads CSVEEGRGVATNEKLFF.

This clonotype shows up as medium-sized by frequency. The chain joins TRBV10-3 to TRBJ2-1; TCRdb reports TRBD2, a call that lacks DNA to check it against. The CDR3 covers 13 residues. Germline V gives CDR1 ENHRY, CDR2 SYGVKD. The CDR3 protein is CAISGLAGNEQFF.

Its frequency marks this clonotype as medium-sized (0.01 to 0.1%). The chain is built from TRBV12-3 or TRBV12-4 and TRBJ1-2; with no DNA, the TCRdb D assignment of TRBD1 cannot be verified. CDR3 length equals 16 residues. The CDR3 region is CASKPHSGGAFYGYTF.

This chain joins TRBV2 and TRBJ2-1. Germline V lookup: CDR1 SNHLY, CDR2 FYNNEI. CDR3 length equals 12 residues. The CDR3 spells CASSDGYNEQFF.

Judged by frequency, this clonotype is medium-sized. The chain couples TRBV29-1 to TRBJ1-4. The CDR3 has 13 amino acids. Looked up from germline, CDR1 is SQVTM and CDR2 is ANQGSEA. The CDR3 sequence is CSVEDRGNEKLFF.

This clonotype is identified as medium-sized from frequency. CDR3 amino acids: CASSQEGLAGVSPEQFF. The chain has TRBV3-1 and TRBJ2-1; no DNA is available, so the TRBD2 call from TCRdb remains unchecked. The CDR3 has 17 residues. CDR1 LGHDT and CDR2 YNNKEL come from the germline V gene (reference sequence).

The chain couples TRBV28 to TRBJ1-5; TCRdb's D call of TRBD1 is untestable without DNA. The CDR3 is 14 residues long. The germline V gene has CDR1 MDHEN and CDR2 SYDVKM. The chain's CDR3 is CASTVGQGIQPQHF.

The chain couples TRBV6-6 to TRBJ2-1. Germline CDR1 reads MNHNY; CDR2 reads SVGAGI (reference sequence). CDR3 length equals 15 residues. The CDR3 reads CASSYLRNDYNEQFF.

The chain uses TRBV6-1 and TRBJ1-4. This CDR3 is built from 15 residues. The V gene's germline CDR1 is MNHNS and CDR2 SASEGT. This chain's CDR3 is CASSELGVTNEKLFF.

CDR3 in amino acids: CASSRDLQSVKNCFF. This chain links TRBV23-1 with TRBJ1-4. TRBV23-1 is noted as an ORF with a role that remains uncertain. The CDR3 totals 15 residues.

The chain recombines TRBV10-3 with TRBJ2-1. The CDR3 runs to 15 residues. The germline gives CDR1 ENHRY, CDR2 SYGVKD. Here the CDR3 reads CAISDGYSSYNEQFF.

The gene calls are TRBV5-5 and TRBJ2-6; absent DNA, TCRdb's TRBD1 call cannot be checked. The CDR3 is 18 residues long. Germline CDR1 is SGHKS and CDR2 is YYEKEE (reference sequence). The CDR3 loop is CASSPWGSPLSGANVLTF.

This clonotype is identified as medium-sized (0.01 to 0.1%) from frequency. The chain joins TRBV12-3 or TRBV12-4 to TRBJ2-5; TCRdb's D gene call, TRBD1, goes unchecked for lack of DNA. The CDR3 contains 15 residues. The CDR3 loop is CASSLATDRGETQYF.